This TCR beta chain originates from a study of blood T cell repertoires in COVID-19. In the study's own analysis: Nucleated cell counts were estimated from reference gene primer amplification. Clones were sequenced by immunoSEQ multiplex PCR, and TCRdb holds only the in-frame ones, with some missing. V and J calls plus clone size are reproduced from that table; the DNA served to infer D and trimming. The sample consists of approximately 360,000 clones, roughly four fifths of them appearing once. Per the germline V gene, CDR1 is MDHEN and CDR2 is SYDVKM. CDR3 size: 12 residues. Trimming cost V 3 bases and J 7 bases, with 7 bases left between them.

The receptor was derived from a woman between 45 and 65 years old who had recovered from COVID-19. Input material: PBMCs or T cells enriched from blood (not recorded which). The V gene is TRBV28, the J gene TRBJ1-5; D ambiguous. CDR3 in amino acids: CASSLNGQPQHF. The CDR3 DNA is TGTGCCAGCAGTTTGAACGGGCAGCCCCAGCATTTT. Based on the CDR3 plus reference TRBV28 and TRBJ1-5, the full variable domain is DVKVTQSSRYLVKRTGEKVFLECVQDMDHENMFWYRQDPGLGLRLIYFSYDVKMKEKGDIPEGYSVSREKKERFSLILESASTNQTSMYLCASSLNGQPQHFGDGTRLSIL.